The present T cell receptor (beta chain) was sequenced within a study of molecular identifiers for immune sequencing clone quantification. Study results and limitations: Should identical TCR molecules share a barcode, the sizes of highly expanded clones could be underestimated.

V was cut by 10 bases and J by 7 bases, with 19 bases left in between. CDR1 and CDR2 (germline): MNHEY, SVGAGI. The CDR3 covers 14 residues. TCRdb ran MiXCR on the PCR reads and lists one entry per CDR3 protein. The sample shows 400,000 to 600,000 distinct CDR3 sequences, 25% of them seen only once. This clonotype occurred many times. Its cognate antigen is unknown. Libraries of naive CD8 cells were prepared from around 20,000 to 1,000,000 sorted cells using 10%, 30% or 50% RNA. The sequenced sample was naive CD8+ T cells from blood, with Jurkat cell RNA spiked in. Specified subset: FACS-sorted CD8+CD4-CCR7+CD45RA+ naive T cells. The chain employs TRBV6-5 and TRBJ2-2; possibly TRBD1 for D (6 bases). The receptor comes from a human donor in good health. Some libraries in this study had Jurkat cell RNA spiked in. CDR3 protein: CATHYTGFRGELFF. For the CDR3, the DNA is TGTGCCACCCATTATACAGGGTTCCGCGGGGAGCTGTTTTTT.